This TCR beta chain was captured in a study of identical twins. This clonotype has just a few counts. Its antigen is not identified. Study conclusions and caveats: Insertion counts were lower in abundant cord blood beta clonotypes, a trend that memory repertoires did not show. Compared with unrelated sharing, twin-shared out-of-frame alpha sequences had more low-probability sequences. Cross-sectional statistics, not tracking of the same donors, supported the conclusions.

Germline loops: CDR1 KGHDR, CDR2 SFDVKD. There are 12 residues in the CDR3. Trimming stripped 6 bases from V and 7 bases from J, with 9 bases between. TCRdb processed the 5' RACE reads anew with MiXCR; each CDR3 protein has one entry. Seen here are approximately 670,000 distinct CDR3 sequences, around 6.1% observed once, and the top ten hold 1.5% to 2%. The origin of this receptor is a man between 18 and 29 years old in good health. Source material: naive T cells sorted from blood. The rearrangement uses TRBV24-1 and TRBJ2-1; D is undetermined. The CDR3 DNA reads TGTGCCACCAGTCCGACAATTAATGAGCAGTTCTTC. This gives the protein CATSPTINEQFF.